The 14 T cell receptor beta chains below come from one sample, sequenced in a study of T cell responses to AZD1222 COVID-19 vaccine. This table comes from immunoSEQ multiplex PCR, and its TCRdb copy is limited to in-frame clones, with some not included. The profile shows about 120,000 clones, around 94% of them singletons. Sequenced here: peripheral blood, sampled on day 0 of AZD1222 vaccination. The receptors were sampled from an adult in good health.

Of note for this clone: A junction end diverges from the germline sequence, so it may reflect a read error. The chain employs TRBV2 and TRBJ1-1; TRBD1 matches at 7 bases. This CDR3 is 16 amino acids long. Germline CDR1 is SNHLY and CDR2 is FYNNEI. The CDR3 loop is CASSEERRQGGTEAFF. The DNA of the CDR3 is TGTGCCAGCAGCGAAGAGAGAAGGCAGGGGGGAACTGAAGCTTTCTTT.

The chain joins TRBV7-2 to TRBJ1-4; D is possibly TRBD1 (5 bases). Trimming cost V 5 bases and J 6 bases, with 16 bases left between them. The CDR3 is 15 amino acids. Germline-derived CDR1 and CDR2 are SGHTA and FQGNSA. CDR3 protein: CASSQGWNWDEKLFF. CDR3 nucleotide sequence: TGTGCCAGCAGCCAGGGTTGGAACTGGGATGAAAAACTGTTTTTT.

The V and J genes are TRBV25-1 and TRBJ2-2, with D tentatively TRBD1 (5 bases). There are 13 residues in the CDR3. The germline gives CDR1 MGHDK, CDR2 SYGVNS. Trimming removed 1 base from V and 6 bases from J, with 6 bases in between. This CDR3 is CASSESGSGELFF. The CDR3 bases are TGTGCCAGCAGTGAATCAGGGTCCGGGGAGCTGTTTTTT.

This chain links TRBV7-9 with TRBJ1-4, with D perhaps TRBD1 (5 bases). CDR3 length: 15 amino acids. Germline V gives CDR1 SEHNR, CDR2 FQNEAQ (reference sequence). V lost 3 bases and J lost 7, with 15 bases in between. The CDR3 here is CASSFVWAQGEKLFF. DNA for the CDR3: TGTGCCAGCAGCTTTGTGTGGGCGCAGGGTGAAAAACTGTTTTTT.

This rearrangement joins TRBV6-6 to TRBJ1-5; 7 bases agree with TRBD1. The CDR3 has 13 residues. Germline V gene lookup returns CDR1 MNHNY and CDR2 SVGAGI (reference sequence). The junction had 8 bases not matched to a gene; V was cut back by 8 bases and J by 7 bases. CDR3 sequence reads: CASSPQQGQPQHF. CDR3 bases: TGTGCCAGCTCTCCCCAACAGGGGCAGCCCCAGCATTTT.

The chain's CDR3 is CASSLSATGGNTIYF. The CDR3 region has the DNA TGTGCCAGCAGTTTGTCTGCGACAGGTGGAAACACCATATATTTT. The chain couples TRBV28 to TRBJ1-3; TRBD1 is a possible D gene (6 bases). From germline, CDR1 is MDHEN and CDR2 SYDVKM. The V end lost 3 bases, the J end lost 3 bases, and 12 bases lay between the germline ends. This CDR3 region has 15 residues.

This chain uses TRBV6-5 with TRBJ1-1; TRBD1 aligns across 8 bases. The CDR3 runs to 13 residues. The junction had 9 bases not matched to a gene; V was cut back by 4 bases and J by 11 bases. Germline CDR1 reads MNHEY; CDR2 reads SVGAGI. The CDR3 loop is CASSFQGAHGAFF. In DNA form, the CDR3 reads TGTGCCAGCAGTTTCCAGGGGGCCCATGGGGCTTTCTTT.

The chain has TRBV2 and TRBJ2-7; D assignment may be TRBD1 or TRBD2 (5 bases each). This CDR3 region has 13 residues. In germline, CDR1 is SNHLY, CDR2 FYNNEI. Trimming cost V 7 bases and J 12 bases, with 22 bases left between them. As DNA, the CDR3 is TGTGCCAGCACTCAAGATGGGGGACCTCATTTGTACGTC. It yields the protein CASTQDGGPHLYV.

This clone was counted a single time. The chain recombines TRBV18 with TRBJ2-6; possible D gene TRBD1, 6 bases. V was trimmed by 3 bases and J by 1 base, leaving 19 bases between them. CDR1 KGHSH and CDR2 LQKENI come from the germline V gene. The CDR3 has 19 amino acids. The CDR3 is CASSPLLQGTASGANVLTF. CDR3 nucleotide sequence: TGTGCCAGCTCACCCCTACTACAGGGCACGGCGTCTGGGGCCAACGTCCTGACTTTC. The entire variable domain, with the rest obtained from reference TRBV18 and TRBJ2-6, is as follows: NAGVMQNPRHLVRRRGQEARLRCSPMKGHSHVYWYRQLPEEGLKFMVYLQKENIIDESGMPKERFSAEFPKEGPSILRIQQVVRGDSAAYFCASSPLLQGTASGANVLTFGAGSRLTVL.

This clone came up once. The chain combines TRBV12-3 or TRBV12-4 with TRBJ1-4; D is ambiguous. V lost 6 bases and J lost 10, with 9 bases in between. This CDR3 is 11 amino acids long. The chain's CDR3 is CASSGLGKLFF. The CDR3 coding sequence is TGTGCCAGCAGCGGCCTTGGAAAACTGTTTTTT.

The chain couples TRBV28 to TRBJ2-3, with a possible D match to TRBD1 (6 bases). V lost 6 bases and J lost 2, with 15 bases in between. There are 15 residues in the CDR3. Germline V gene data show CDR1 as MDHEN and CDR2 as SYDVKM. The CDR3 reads CASSLVQGATDTQYF. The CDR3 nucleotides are TGTGCCAGCAGCTTAGTACAGGGTGCCACAGATACGCAGTATTTT.

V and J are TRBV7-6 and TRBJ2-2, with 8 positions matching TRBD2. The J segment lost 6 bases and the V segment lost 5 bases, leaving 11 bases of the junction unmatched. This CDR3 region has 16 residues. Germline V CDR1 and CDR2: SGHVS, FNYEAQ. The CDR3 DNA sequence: TGTGCCAGCAGCGACCGGGGGGGTATGATAGCCGGGGAGCTGTTTTTT. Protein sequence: CASSDRGGMIAGELFF.

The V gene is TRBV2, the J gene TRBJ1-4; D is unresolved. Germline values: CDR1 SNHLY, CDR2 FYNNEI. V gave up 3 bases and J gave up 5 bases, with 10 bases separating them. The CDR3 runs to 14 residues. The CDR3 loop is CASSDIRANEKLFF. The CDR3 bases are TGTGCCAGCAGTGACATCCGGGCAAATGAAAAACTGTTTTTT.

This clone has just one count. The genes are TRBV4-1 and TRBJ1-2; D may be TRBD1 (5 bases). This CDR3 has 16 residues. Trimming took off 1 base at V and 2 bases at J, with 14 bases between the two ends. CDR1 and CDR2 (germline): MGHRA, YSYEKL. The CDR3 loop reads CASSQAVAGLNYGYTF. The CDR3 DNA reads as TGCGCCAGCAGCCAAGCGGTCGCAGGGCTCAACTATGGCTACACCTTC.